What follows are 17 T cell receptor beta chains derived from one specimen sequenced in a study of T cell repertoires in cytomegalovirus infection. TCRdb used MiXCR to reprocess the reads, holding one entry per CDR3 protein. The sample includes just under 300,000 distinct CDR3 sequences, 9.6% of them seen just once. Source material: PBMCs. Receptor source: a human donor in good health (CMV status not recorded). Some clones in this sample may be carry-over from other donors' samples.

Comments on this clonotype: This sequence may be a read error, since a much larger clone differs from it by one base. The chain couples TRBV20-1 to TRBJ2-5; the D call may be TRBD1 or TRBD2 (5 bases each). CDR1 DFQATT and CDR2 SNEGSKA come from the germline V gene (reference sequence). The germline V and J ends were trimmed by 6 bases and 8 bases, with 22 bases remaining between them. The CDR3 contains 14 residues. As DNA, the CDR3 is TGCAGTGCAGCCTGGGACGACCGATCACGAACCCAGTACTTC. It yields the protein CSAAWDDRSRTQYF.

This clonotype was counted many times. The gene calls are TRBV10-3 and TRBJ2-7; D not resolved. The ends were cut back, 3 bases at V and 2 bases at J, with 17 bases in the middle. Germline V gene lookup returns CDR1 ENHRY and CDR2 SYGVKD. The CDR3 has 16 residues. This CDR3 reads CAISEYWKGGPYEQYV. In DNA, the CDR3 is TGTGCCATCAGTGAATACTGGAAGGGTGGGCCCTACGAGCAGTACGTC.

This clonotype has a count of ten or more. The genes are TRBV7-8 and TRBJ2-7; D possibly corresponds to TRBD1 (6 bases). Germline V gene sequence: CDR1 SGHVS, CDR2 FQNEAQ. The CDR3 is 15 amino acids. The V end was cut by 3 bases, the J end by 4 bases, with 16 bases between. CDR3 bases: TGTGCCAGCAGCTTCGGGCAGGGGCTTCTATACGAGCAGTACGTC. This sequence encodes CASSFGQGLLYEQYV.

This clonotype was seen at least ten times. A read error may produce the germline difference seen at one junction end. This rearrangement joins TRBV18 to TRBJ2-3; D call uncertain. Germline CDR1 reads KGHSH; CDR2 reads LQKENI. The CDR3 consists of 13 residues. The CDR3 loop is CASSPTTADRVNF. The CDR3 DNA is TGTGCCAGCTCACCTACGACGGCCGATCGAGTCAACTTT.

This clonotype was found many times. The chain recombines TRBV7-9 with TRBJ2-3, with D perhaps matching TRBD1 (5 bases). Germline CDR1 SEHNR, CDR2 FQNEAQ (reference sequence). V shed 5 bases and J shed 5 bases, with 20 bases lying between them. The CDR3 length is 16 residues. CDR3 bases: TGTGCCAGCAGCGCCACGACAGTACGGCAGGGAGATACGCAGTATTTT. Protein product: CASSATTVRQGDTQYF.

CDR3: CASSFGTVEVQYF. CDR3 in DNA: TGTGCCAGCAGCTTCGGGACAGTCGAAGTGCAGTATTTT. This chain links TRBV11-3 with TRBJ2-3, with 7 bases that match TRBD1. From germline, CDR1 is SGHNT and CDR2 YENEEA. The CDR3 has 13 amino acids. V was pared by 3 bases and J by 11 bases, with 8 bases of the junction left unmatched.

This clonotype was counted between two and nine times. The genes are TRBV5-6 and TRBJ2-7; weak D call: TRBD1 (7 bases). Trimming stripped 2 bases from V and 2 bases from J, with 14 bases between. The CDR3 is made up of 15 amino acids. Germline values: CDR1 SGHDT, CDR2 YYEEEE. CDR3 protein: CASSFGGDRPYEQYV. The CDR3 DNA follows: TGTGCCAGCAGCTTTGGAGGGGACAGACCCTACGAGCAGTACGTC.

This rearrangement joins TRBV6-1 to TRBJ2-2; 8 positions match TRBD1. With V trimmed by 6 bases and J by 5 bases, 8 bases remained unmatched. The CDR3 loop spans 15 amino acids. Germline V gives CDR1 MNHNS, CDR2 SASEGT. Here the CDR3 reads CASRTQGGVTGELFF. The CDR3 DNA reads as TGTGCCAGCAGAACACAGGGGGGAGTAACCGGGGAGCTGTTTTTT.

J is TRBJ1-5 and V is TRBV6-5; 8 bases align to TRBD1. This CDR3 is built from 15 residues. The germline CDR1 and CDR2 sequences are MNHEY and SVGAGI. Trimming took 6 bases from V and 3 from J; bases not matched to a gene: 7. The CDR3 DNA reads TGTGCCAGCAGACCAACAGGGGGGTTCAATCAGCCCCAGCATTTT. It translates to CASRPTGGFNQPQHF.

This clonotype was recorded many times. CDR3 region: CASSLRGTGNTIYF. In DNA, the CDR3 is TGTGCCAGCAGCTTAAGAGGAACTGGAAACACCATATATTTT. The chain carries TRBV7-9 and TRBJ1-3; D gene unclear. The V end lost 2 bases, the J end lost 2 bases, and 7 bases lay between the germline ends. Germline CDR1 reads SEHNR; CDR2 reads FQNEAQ (reference sequence). The CDR3 has 14 residues.

This chain joins TRBV20-1 and TRBJ2-3, with 9 nucleotides matching TRBD2. Germline assignment: CDR1 DFQATT and CDR2 SNEGSKA (reference sequence). CDR3 length: 13 residues. V dropped 7 bases and J dropped 2; count of bases not matched to a gene: 4. Here the CDR3 reads CSGAGGLTDTQYF. The CDR3 DNA follows: TGCAGTGGAGCGGGGGGCCTCACAGATACGCAGTATTTT.

This clonotype was detected ten times or more. The genes are TRBV18 and TRBJ1-1; D gene unclear. There are 14 residues in the CDR3. V was pared by 3 bases and J by 1 base, with 9 bases between. CDR1 is KGHSH and CDR2 is LQKENI in the germline V gene. CDR3 loop: CASSPDTANTEAFF. CDR3 coding DNA: TGTGCCAGCTCACCCGACACAGCGAACACTGAAGCTTTCTTT.

In this sample, this clonotype turned up many times. V and J are TRBV19 and TRBJ1-2; D is possibly TRBD1 (5 bases). With 4 bases removed from V and 1 base from J, the gap between germline ends came to 13 bases. Per germline, CDR1 LNHDA and CDR2 SQIVND (reference sequence). The CDR3 is made up of 15 amino acids. CDR3 bases: TGTGCCAGTAGTACAATCAACAGGTTTAACTATGGCTACACCTTC. As protein: CASSTINRFNYGYTF. Combining the CDR3 with reference TRBV19 and TRBJ1-2 gives the whole variable domain DGGITQSPKYLFRKEGQNVTLSCEQNLNHDAMYWYRQDPGQGLRLIYYSQIVNDFQKGDIAEGYSVSREKKESFPLTVTSAQKNPTAFYLCASSTINRFNYGYTFGSGTRLTVV.

The genes are TRBV7-6 and TRBJ1-1, with D uncertain. The CDR3 extends over 12 amino acids. V was pared by 5 bases and J by 8 bases, with 12 bases between. CDR1 and CDR2 (germline): SGHVS, FNYEAQ. The CDR3: CASSAESSEAFF. In DNA form, the CDR3 reads TGTGCCAGCAGCGCGGAGAGTAGCGAAGCTTTCTTT.

This clonotype is labeled as medium-sized (0.01 to 0.1%). The chain links TRBV28 to TRBJ1-1; 12 bases are a match to TRBD1. The germline V gene has CDR1 MDHEN and CDR2 SYDVKM. This CDR3 is built from 16 residues. J gave up 5 bases and V 4 bases, and 8 bases lay outside the gene matches. The chain's CDR3 is CASSSRDRGLGTEAFF. Written as DNA, the CDR3 is TGTGCCAGCAGTTCCCGGGACAGGGGGCTGGGAACTGAAGCTTTCTTT.

Turning to this clonotype: Sequence at one end of the junction differs from germline and may be a read error. This rearrangement joins TRBV7-8 to TRBJ1-2; tentatively, D is TRBD1 (5 bases). The CDR3 totals 13 residues. CDR1 SGHVS and CDR2 FQNEAQ come from the germline V gene. CDR3 loop: CGSSPAGGSGYAF. As DNA, the CDR3 is TGTGGCAGCAGCCCGGCCGGGGGTAGCGGCTACGCCTTC.

CDR3 sequence (DNA): TGTGCCAGCAGAGGGACTAGCGGGGGGGCCGCCGAGCAGTACTTC. It translates to CASRGTSGGAAEQYF. The chain employs TRBV2 and TRBJ2-7; TRBD2 matches 16 bases. The CDR3 sequence is 15 residues long. CDR1 and CDR2 (germline): SNHLY, FYNNEI. Unmatched junction bases numbered 5, after V lost 6 bases and J lost 6 bases.